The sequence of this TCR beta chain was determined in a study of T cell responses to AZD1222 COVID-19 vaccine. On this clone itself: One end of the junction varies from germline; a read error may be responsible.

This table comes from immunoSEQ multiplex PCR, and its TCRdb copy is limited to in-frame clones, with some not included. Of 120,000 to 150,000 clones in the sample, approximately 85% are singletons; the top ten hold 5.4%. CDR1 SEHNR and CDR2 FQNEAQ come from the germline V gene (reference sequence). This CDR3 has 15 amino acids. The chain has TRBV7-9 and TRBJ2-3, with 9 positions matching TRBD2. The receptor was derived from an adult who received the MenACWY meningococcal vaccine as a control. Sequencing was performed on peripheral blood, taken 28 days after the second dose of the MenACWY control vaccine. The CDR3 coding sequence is TGTGCCAGCAGGCTCACGCGGGGGGGCACTGATACGCAGTATTTT. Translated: CASRLTRGGTDTQYF.